This entry lists 25 T cell receptor beta chains sequenced from one sample in a study of T cells after yellow fever vaccination. TCRdb re-called the 5' RACE reads with MiXCR, one entry per CDR3 protein. This sample yields roughly 85,000 distinct CDR3 sequences, of which less than 15% are seen a single time; about 26% belongs to the top ten. Sequenced here: CD8+ T cells not binding an NS4B(214-222) dextramer, sorted from PBMCs, sampled approximately 22 days after the first yellow fever vaccination. Receptors were obtained from a man in his late teens or twenties who received the YFV17D yellow fever vaccine.

J is TRBJ2-1 and V is TRBV12-3 or TRBV12-4; TRBD2 agrees at 7 bases. V trimming: 5 bases; J trimming: 7 bases; junction bases outside the gene matches: 5. This CDR3 is 13 amino acids long. The DNA for the CDR3 is TGTGCCAGCAGTACCAGCGGGGCAAATGAGCAGTTCTTC. It encodes CASSTSGANEQFF.

This clonotype was seen more than once but under ten times. V gene TRBV6-5 combines with J gene TRBJ2-7; tentatively, D is TRBD2 (6 bases). V was pared by 2 bases and J by 4 bases, with 18 bases between. The germline V gene has CDR1 MNHEY and CDR2 SVGAGI. The CDR3 runs to 16 residues. CDR3 region: CASSYRRDFLRYEQYF. DNA for the CDR3: TGTGCCAGCAGTTACCGACGGGACTTTCTTAGATACGAGCAGTACTTC.

The sample holds a few counts of this clonotype. V is TRBV25-1 and J is TRBJ1-5; 9 nucleotides agree with TRBD1. CDR3 length equals 16 residues. Germline V gene lookup returns CDR1 MGHDK and CDR2 SYGVNS. V lost 4 bases and J lost 3; bases outside the gene matches: 7. Here the CDR3 DNA reads TGTGCCAGCAGTGGCACAGGGGGCTCTCACAATCAGCCCCAGCATTTT. Its translation is CASSGTGGSHNQPQHF. Using reference TRBV25-1 and TRBJ1-5 for the parts outside the CDR3, the full variable domain is EADIYQTPRYLVIGTGKKITLECSQTMGHDKMYWYQQDPGMELHLIHYSYGVNSTEKGDLSSESTVSRIRTEHFPLTLESARPSHTSQYLCASSGTGGSHNQPQHFGDGTRLSIL.

This clonotype was seen a few times. The J gene is TRBJ2-7, the V gene TRBV7-3, with a possible D match to TRBD1 (6 bases). This CDR3 region has 15 residues. Germline V gene data show CDR1 as SGHTA and CDR2 as FQGTGA. Trimming removed 6 bases from V and 2 bases from J, with 17 bases in between. CDR3 sequence: CASSSAPGQPYEQYF. In DNA form, the CDR3 reads TGTGCCAGCAGTAGTGCCCCGGGACAACCCTACGAGCAGTACTTC.

This rearrangement joins TRBV4-3 to TRBJ1-1; D unresolved. The germline V gene encodes CDR1 LGHNA and CDR2 YSLEER. The CDR3 is 14 amino acids. Trimming took off 1 base at V and 4 bases at J, with 10 bases between the two ends. The CDR3: CASSQGVSATEAFF. The CDR3 bases are TGCGCCAGCAGCCAAGGCGTGTCGGCCACTGAAGCTTTCTTT.

The chain couples TRBV15 to TRBJ1-5; D uncertain. Germline CDR1 LNHNV, CDR2 YYDKDF (reference sequence). The CDR3 is made up of 16 amino acids. Between the trimmed V and J ends, which lost 1 base and 2 bases, there was a span of 12 bases. The chain's CDR3 is CATSRVNSPGNQPQHF. For the CDR3, the DNA is TGTGCCACCAGCAGAGTAAACAGTCCCGGCAATCAGCCCCAGCATTTT.

The rearrangement uses TRBV11-2 and TRBJ1-1, with D unclear. The CDR3 has 15 residues. The germline V gene has CDR1 SGHAT and CDR2 FQNNGV. Trimming removed 3 bases at V and 0 bases at J, with 11 bases between. The CDR3 DNA follows: TGTGCCAGCAGCTTGATGACATACATGAACACTGAAGCTTTCTTT. Protein: CASSLMTYMNTEAFF.

The genes are TRBV20-1 and TRBJ2-3; D call uncertain. V was trimmed by 3 bases and J by 3 bases, leaving 4 bases between them. The CDR3 is made up of 11 amino acids. Germline V gene data show CDR1 as DFQATT and CDR2 as SNEGSKA (reference sequence). CDR3 bases: TGCAGTGCTAGTGTGACAGATACGCAGTATTTT. Translated: CSASVTDTQYF.

This chain links TRBV6-5 with TRBJ2-3; 8 bases match TRBD1. Germline trimming cut 1 base from V and 7 bases from J; bases unmatched to any gene: 7. Germline CDR1 reads MNHEY; CDR2 reads SVGAGI. The CDR3 contains 15 residues. The CDR3 here is CASSYLGQEGNTQYF. In DNA, the CDR3 is TGTGCCAGCAGTTACTTGGGACAGGAGGGGAATACGCAGTATTTT.

This clonotype was seen more than once but under ten times. This sequence joins TRBV12-3 or TRBV12-4 and TRBJ1-5; D gene unclear. Between the trimmed V and J ends, which lost 5 bases and 3 bases, there was a span of 5 bases. This CDR3 is built from 12 residues. CDR3 residues: CASSDDNQPQHF. CDR3 sequence (DNA): TGTGCCAGCAGTGACGACAATCAGCCCCAGCATTTT.

The chain combines TRBV5-5 with TRBJ2-7; TRBD1 might be the D (6 bases). Germline CDR1 SGHKS, CDR2 YYEKEE (reference sequence). Trimming left V 1 base short and J 2 bases short, with 10 bases between. This CDR3 region has 14 residues. The CDR3: CASSLLQGAYEQYF. The CDR3 DNA reads as TGTGCCAGCAGCTTGTTACAGGGTGCCTACGAGCAGTACTTC.

This clonotype appeared a few times. The rearrangement uses TRBV11-2 and TRBJ2-7; D is ambiguous. V dropped 6 bases and J dropped 9 bases, with 18 bases sitting between them. There are 13 residues in the CDR3. Germline V lookup: CDR1 SGHAT, CDR2 FQNNGV. The CDR3 spells CASRAEASFGQYF. DNA for the CDR3: TGTGCCAGCAGGGCCGAGGCCAGCTTTGGGCAGTACTTC. The whole variable domain, filled in from reference TRBV11-2 and TRBJ2-7, reads EAGVAQSPRYKIIEKRQSVAFWCNPISGHATLYWYQQILGQGPKLLIQFQNNGVVDDSQLPKDRFSAERLKGVDSTLKIQPAKLEDSAVYLCASRAEASFGQYFGPGTRLTVT.

The J gene is TRBJ2-5, the V gene TRBV7-9; D might be TRBD1 (5 bases). CDR3 length equals 12 residues. V lost 3 bases and J lost 3, with 5 bases in between. Germline assignment: CDR1 SEHNR and CDR2 FQNEAQ (reference sequence). The CDR3 loop is CASSFREETQYF. Written as DNA, the CDR3 is TGTGCCAGCAGCTTCAGGGAAGAGACCCAGTACTTC.

This clonotype was seen more than once but under ten times. The chain joins TRBV7-6 to TRBJ2-2, with TRBD1 as a possible D gene (6 bases). This CDR3 spans 14 amino acids. Trimming removed 4 bases at V and 4 bases at J, with 10 bases between. Germline values: CDR1 SGHVS, CDR2 FNYEAQ. Here the CDR3 reads CASSYGDITGELFF. As DNA, the CDR3 is TGTGCCAGCAGCTATGGGGACATCACCGGGGAGCTGTTTTTT.

J is TRBJ2-1 and V is TRBV7-3; D ambiguous. In germline, CDR1 is SGHTA, CDR2 FQGTGA. V was clipped by 0 bases and J by 4 bases, with 10 bases between them. The CDR3 covers 15 residues. The chain's CDR3 is CASSLTPGQYNEQFF. DNA of the CDR3: TGTGCCAGCAGCTTAACCCCCGGGCAATACAATGAGCAGTTCTTC.

This clonotype was observed a handful of times. The CDR3 is CATSSASLFSGGAQGQYF. The CDR3 DNA reads as TGTGCCACCAGCAGTGCCTCCCTTTTCAGCGGGGGCGCCCAGGGGCAGTATTTT. The gene calls are TRBV15 and TRBJ2-3; 8 bases fit TRBD2. This CDR3 contains 18 residues. V lost 3 bases, J lost 11 bases, and 22 bases stayed unmatched. Germline V lookup: CDR1 LNHNV, CDR2 YYDKDF (reference sequence).

This clonotype was counted between two and nine times. The chain couples TRBV4-1 to TRBJ1-3, with D perhaps TRBD1 (5 bases). CDR1 MGHRA and CDR2 YSYEKL come from the germline V gene. The germline V and J ends were trimmed by 4 bases and 0 bases, with 31 bases remaining between them. CDR3 length: 22 amino acids. The CDR3 DNA sequence: TGCGCCAGCAGCCTACGAGCAGGGAAGGTGTTGGAAAGCGGGGTCTCTGGAAACACCATATATTTT. Protein sequence: CASSLRAGKVLESGVSGNTIYF.

The chain uses TRBV27 and TRBJ1-3; 11 nucleotides line up with TRBD1. Losses at the gene ends were 4 bases for V and 4 bases for J; bases not matched to a gene: 6. The CDR3 extends over 16 amino acids. Germline-derived CDR1 and CDR2 are MNHEY and SMNVEV (reference sequence). The CDR3 region is CASSSLDRGHGNTIYF. The CDR3 DNA reads TGTGCCAGCAGTTCTTTGGACAGGGGGCACGGAAACACCATATATTTT.

This clonotype appeared a few times. V usage is TRBV27 and J usage is TRBJ2-1, with a possible D match to TRBD1 (5 bases). This CDR3 has 16 amino acids. With 2 bases removed from V and 5 bases from J, the gap between germline ends came to 16 bases. Per germline, CDR1 MNHEY and CDR2 SMNVEV (reference sequence). The CDR3 sequence is CASSLLDKLGHNEQFF. The CDR3 region has the DNA TGTGCCAGCAGTTTACTGGACAAGCTGGGGCACAATGAGCAGTTCTTC.

This clonotype came up a few times. The chain carries TRBV5-6 and TRBJ1-4; the D is unclear. V was pared by 1 base and J by 5 bases, with 6 bases between. Germline V CDR1 and CDR2: SGHDT, YYEEEE. The CDR3 has 13 residues. The CDR3 sequence is CASSLNWNEKLFF. DNA of the CDR3: TGTGCCAGCAGCTTGAATTGGAATGAAAAACTGTTTTTT.

This clonotype showed up just a few times. The rearrangement joins TRBV6-2 or TRBV6-3 to TRBJ2-1; the match to TRBD1 covers 8 bases. The CDR3 length is 17 residues. Looked up from germline, CDR1 is MNHEY and CDR2 is SVGEGT. The ends lost 2 bases at V and 1 base at J; junction bases unmatched: 7. The CDR3 here is CASSYPSTGGSYNEQFF. In nucleotides, the CDR3 is TGTGCCAGCAGTTACCCCTCTACAGGGGGATCCTACAATGAGCAGTTCTTC.

This clonotype was counted between two and nine times. The rearrangement uses TRBV27 and TRBJ1-2; D perhaps matches TRBD1 (5 bases). V was shortened by 1 base and J by 0 bases, with 9 bases between the two germline ends. This CDR3 region has 15 residues. Germline lookup yields CDR1 MNHEY and CDR2 SMNVEV (reference sequence). The CDR3 spells CASSLYAGSNYGYTF. In nucleotides, the CDR3 is TGTGCCAGCAGTTTATATGCAGGGTCTAACTATGGCTACACCTTC.

This clonotype came up a few times. The chain combines TRBV4-1 with TRBJ2-3; no clear D gene. The ends were cut back, 4 bases at V and 0 bases at J, with 14 bases in the middle. This CDR3 spans 16 amino acids. From germline, CDR1 is MGHRA and CDR2 YSYEKL. For the CDR3, the DNA is TGCGCCAGCAGCCGCGACACCCGGATTAGCACAGATACGCAGTATTTT. Amino acid sequence: CASSRDTRISTDTQYF.

This clonotype has more than one count but fewer than ten. It is likely a read error, because the conserved phenylalanine at the end of the CDR3 is missing. The rearrangement links TRBV20-1 to TRBJ1-1; TRBD1 matches at 7 bases. This CDR3 contains 13 residues. Germline CDR1 is DFQATT and CDR2 is SNEGSKA (reference sequence). The ends lost 5 bases at V and 9 bases at J; junction bases unmatched: 12. The CDR3 DNA sequence: TGCAGTGCTCCGACCTACAGGGGATATAAAGCTTTCTGT. Encoded protein: CSAPTYRGYKAFC.

The chain joins TRBV6-5 to TRBJ1-1; no clear D gene. Germline lookup yields CDR1 MNHEY and CDR2 SVGAGI. The CDR3 length is 13 residues. The V end lost 2 bases, the J end lost 3 bases, and 7 bases lay between the germline ends. Here the CDR3 DNA reads TGTGCCAGCAGTTACAGGGTCGACACTGAAGCTTTCTTT. It specifies CASSYRVDTEAFF.